This T cell receptor beta chain was sequenced in a study of OX40 agonist ivuxolimab in advanced cancers. Study details: At 82.7% male, the cohort had a mean age of approximately 60 years, ranging from 23 to 79. Study-wide points: Compared with others, partial responders at 0.1-3.0 mg/kg displayed clonal expansion among the lowest. CD4+ and CD8+ T cells in blood underwent clonal expansion by week 6 at 0.1 to 3.0 mg/kg.

Germline V gives CDR1 MNHNS, CDR2 SASEGT. There are 14 residues in the CDR3. Trimming removed 4 bases at V and 10 bases at J, with 17 bases between. The table lists this clone with a count of one. Its antigen is undetermined. Some clones are missing from TCRdb's copy, which holds only in-frame ones; the method was immunoSEQ multiplex PCR. Among roughly 60,000 clones, about 81% were seen once, and the ten largest hold around 2.1%. This clonotype originated in an adult with an advanced solid tumor such as melanoma, head and neck, liver or kidney cancer. This sequence joins TRBV6-1 and TRBJ2-1, with a possible D match to TRBD1 (6 bases). The sequences come from CD4+ or CD8+ T cells sorted from blood, collected in a trial of the OX40 agonist ivuxolimab. The CDR3 reads CASSVNRAQGEQFF. In nucleotides, the CDR3 is TGTGCCAGCAGTGTAAACCGGGCCCAGGGGGAGCAGTTCTTC.